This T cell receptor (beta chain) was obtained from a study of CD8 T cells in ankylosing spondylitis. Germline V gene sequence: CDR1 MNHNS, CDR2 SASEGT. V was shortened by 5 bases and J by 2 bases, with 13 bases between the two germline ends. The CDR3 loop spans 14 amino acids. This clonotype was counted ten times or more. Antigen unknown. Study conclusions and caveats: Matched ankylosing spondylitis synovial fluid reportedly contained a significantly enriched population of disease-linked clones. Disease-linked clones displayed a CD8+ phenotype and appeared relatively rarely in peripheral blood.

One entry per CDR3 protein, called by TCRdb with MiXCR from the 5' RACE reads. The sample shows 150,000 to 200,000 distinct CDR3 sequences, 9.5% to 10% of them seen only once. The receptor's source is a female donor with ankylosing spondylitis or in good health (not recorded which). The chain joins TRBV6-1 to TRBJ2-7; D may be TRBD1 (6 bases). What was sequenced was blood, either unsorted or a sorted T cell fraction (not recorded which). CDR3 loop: CASSQPGQAYEQYF. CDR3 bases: TGTGCCAGCAGTCAACCGGGACAAGCCTACGAGCAGTACTTC.